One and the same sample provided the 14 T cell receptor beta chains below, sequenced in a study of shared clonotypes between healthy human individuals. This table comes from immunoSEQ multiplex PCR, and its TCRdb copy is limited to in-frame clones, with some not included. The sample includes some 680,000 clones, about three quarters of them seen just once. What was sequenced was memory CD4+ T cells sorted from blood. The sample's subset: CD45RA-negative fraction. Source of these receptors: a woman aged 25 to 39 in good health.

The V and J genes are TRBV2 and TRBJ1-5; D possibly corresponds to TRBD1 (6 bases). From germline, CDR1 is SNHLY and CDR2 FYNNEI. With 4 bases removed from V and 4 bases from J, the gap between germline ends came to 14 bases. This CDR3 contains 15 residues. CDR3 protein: CASSGDRPRNQPQHF. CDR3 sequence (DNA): TGTGCCAGCAGTGGAGACAGGCCCCGGAATCAGCCCCAGCATTTT.

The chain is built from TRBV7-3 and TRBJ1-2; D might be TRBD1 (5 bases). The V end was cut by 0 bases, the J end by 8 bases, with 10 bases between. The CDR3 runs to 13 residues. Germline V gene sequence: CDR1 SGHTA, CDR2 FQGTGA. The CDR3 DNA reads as TGTGCCAGCAGCTTAACACCAGGGATCGGCTACACCTTC. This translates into CASSLTPGIGYTF.

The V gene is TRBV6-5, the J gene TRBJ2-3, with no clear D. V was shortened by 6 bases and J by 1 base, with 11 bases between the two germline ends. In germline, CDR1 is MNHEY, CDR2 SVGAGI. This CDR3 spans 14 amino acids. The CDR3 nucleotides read TGTGCCAGCAGCTTAGCACGAGGCACAGATACGCAGTATTTT. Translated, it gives CASSLARGTDTQYF.

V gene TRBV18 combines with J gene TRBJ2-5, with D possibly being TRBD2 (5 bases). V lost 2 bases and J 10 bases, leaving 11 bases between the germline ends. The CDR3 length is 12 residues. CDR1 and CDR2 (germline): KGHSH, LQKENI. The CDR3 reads CASSPEGSLQYF. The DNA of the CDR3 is TGTGCCAGCTCACCAGAGGGCTCCCTCCAGTACTTC.

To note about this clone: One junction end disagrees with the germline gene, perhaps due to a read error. The CDR3 spells CASSLDRTSGRWSF. For the CDR3, the DNA is TGTGCCAGCAGCTTAGACCGGACTAGCGGGAGGTGGTCTTTT. J is TRBJ2-3 and V is TRBV7-9, with 14 bases identical to TRBD2. In germline, CDR1 is SEHNR, CDR2 FQNEAQ (reference sequence). This CDR3 region has 14 residues.

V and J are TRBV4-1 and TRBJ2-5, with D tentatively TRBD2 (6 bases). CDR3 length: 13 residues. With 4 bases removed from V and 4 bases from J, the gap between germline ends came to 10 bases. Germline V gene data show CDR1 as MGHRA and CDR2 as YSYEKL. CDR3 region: CASSPGGAETQYF. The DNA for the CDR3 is TGCGCCAGCAGCCCCGGGGGAGCAGAGACCCAGTACTTC.

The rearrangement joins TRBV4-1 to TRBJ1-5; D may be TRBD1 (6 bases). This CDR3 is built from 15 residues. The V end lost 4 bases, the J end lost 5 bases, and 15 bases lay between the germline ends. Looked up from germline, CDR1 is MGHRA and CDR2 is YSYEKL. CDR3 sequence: CASSPEDRIDQPQHF. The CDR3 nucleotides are TGCGCCAGCAGCCCCGAGGACAGAATCGATCAGCCCCAGCATTTT.

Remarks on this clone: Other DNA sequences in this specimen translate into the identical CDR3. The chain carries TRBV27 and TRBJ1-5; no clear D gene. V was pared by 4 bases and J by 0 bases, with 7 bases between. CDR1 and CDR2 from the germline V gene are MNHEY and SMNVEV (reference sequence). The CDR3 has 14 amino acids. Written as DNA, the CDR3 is TGTGCCAGCAGTTGGTCCGATAGCAATCAGCCCCAGCATTTT. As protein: CASSWSDSNQPQHF.

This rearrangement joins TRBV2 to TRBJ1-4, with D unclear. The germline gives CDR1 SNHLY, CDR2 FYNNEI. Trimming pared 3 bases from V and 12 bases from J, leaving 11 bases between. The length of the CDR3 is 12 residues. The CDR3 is CASSEWSGELFF. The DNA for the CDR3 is TGTGCCAGCAGTGAGTGGAGCGGGGAACTGTTTTTT.

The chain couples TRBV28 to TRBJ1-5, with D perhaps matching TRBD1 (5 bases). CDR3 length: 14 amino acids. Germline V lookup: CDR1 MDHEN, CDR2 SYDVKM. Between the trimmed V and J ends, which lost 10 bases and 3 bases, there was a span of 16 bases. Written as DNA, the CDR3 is TGTGCCAACGGGGGTGGGCGCATCAATCAGCCCCAGCATTTT. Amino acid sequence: CANGGGRINQPQHF.

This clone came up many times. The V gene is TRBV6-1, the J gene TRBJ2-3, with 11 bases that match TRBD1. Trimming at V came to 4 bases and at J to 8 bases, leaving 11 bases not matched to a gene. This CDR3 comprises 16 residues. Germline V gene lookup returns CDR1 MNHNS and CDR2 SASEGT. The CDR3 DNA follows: TGTGCCAGCAGTGGTCCCGGGACAGGGGGAGGGACTACGCAGTATTTT. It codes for CASSGPGTGGGTTQYF.

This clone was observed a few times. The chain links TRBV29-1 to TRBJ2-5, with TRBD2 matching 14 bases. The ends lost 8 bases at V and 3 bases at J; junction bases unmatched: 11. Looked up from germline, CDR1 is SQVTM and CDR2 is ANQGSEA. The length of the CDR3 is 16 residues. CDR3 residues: CSYRLAGGPIEETQYF. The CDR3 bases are TGCAGCTACAGACTAGCGGGAGGGCCTATCGAAGAGACCCAGTACTTC.

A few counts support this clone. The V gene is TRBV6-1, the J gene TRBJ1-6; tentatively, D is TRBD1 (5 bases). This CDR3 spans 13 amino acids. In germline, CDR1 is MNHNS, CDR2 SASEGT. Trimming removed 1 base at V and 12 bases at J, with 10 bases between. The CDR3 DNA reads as TGTGCCAGCAGTGAAGTTGGGGGAGTACCCCTCCACTTT. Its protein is CASSEVGGVPLHF.

CDR3 nucleotide sequence: TGCGCCAGCAGCTTGATCCTAGGGTCCGGATACTCCTACGAGCAGTACTTC. It codes for CASSLILGSGYSYEQYF. The genes are TRBV5-1 and TRBJ2-7; D is unclear. Trimming shortened V by 1 base and J by 0 bases, and 17 bases separated the two germline ends. Germline V gene data show CDR1 as SGHRS and CDR2 as YFSETQ. The CDR3 is made up of 17 amino acids.